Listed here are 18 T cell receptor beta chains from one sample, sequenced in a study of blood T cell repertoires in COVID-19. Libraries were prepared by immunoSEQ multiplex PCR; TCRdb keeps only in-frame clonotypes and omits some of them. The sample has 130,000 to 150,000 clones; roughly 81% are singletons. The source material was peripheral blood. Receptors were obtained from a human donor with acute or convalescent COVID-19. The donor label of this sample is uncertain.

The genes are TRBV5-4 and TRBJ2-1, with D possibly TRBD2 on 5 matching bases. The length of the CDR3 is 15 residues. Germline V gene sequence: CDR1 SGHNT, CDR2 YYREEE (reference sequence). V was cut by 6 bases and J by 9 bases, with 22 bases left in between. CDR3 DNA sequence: TGTGCCAGCATCAAAAAGACTAAAAATGGGAGTGAGCAGTTCTTC. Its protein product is CASIKKTKNGSEQFF.

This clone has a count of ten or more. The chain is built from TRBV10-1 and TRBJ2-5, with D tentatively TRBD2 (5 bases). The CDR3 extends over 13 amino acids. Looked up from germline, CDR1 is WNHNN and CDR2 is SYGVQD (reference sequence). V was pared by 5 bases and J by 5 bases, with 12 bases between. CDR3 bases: TGCGCCAGCAGTCCGGGGTTTCATGAGACCCAGTACTTC. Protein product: CASSPGFHETQYF.

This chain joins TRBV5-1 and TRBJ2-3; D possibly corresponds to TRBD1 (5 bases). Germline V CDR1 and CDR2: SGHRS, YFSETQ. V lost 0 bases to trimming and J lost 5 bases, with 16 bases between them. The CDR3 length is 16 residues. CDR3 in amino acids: CASSLEGLGVGDTQYF. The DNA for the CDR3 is TGCGCCAGCAGCTTGGAAGGGTTAGGGGTTGGAGATACGCAGTATTTT.

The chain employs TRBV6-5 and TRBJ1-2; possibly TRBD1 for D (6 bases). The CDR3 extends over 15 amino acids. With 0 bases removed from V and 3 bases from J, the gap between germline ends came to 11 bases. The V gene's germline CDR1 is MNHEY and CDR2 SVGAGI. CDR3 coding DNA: TGTGCCAGCAGTTACTCGAGGGGGGGATACTATGGCTACACCTTC. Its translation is CASSYSRGGYYGYTF.

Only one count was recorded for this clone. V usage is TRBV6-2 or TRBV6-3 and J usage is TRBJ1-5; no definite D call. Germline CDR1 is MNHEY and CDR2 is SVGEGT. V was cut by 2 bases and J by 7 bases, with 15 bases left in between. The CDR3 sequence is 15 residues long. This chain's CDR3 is CASSYSGVATQPQHF. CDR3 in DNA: TGTGCCAGCAGTTACAGCGGAGTCGCTACCCAGCCCCAGCATTTT.

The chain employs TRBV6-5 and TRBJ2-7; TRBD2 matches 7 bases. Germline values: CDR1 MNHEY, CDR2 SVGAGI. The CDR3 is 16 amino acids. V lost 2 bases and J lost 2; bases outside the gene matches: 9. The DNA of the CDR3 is TGTGCCAGCAGTTACGCCAAGACGGGGGGACCCTACGAGCAGTACTTC. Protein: CASSYAKTGGPYEQYF.

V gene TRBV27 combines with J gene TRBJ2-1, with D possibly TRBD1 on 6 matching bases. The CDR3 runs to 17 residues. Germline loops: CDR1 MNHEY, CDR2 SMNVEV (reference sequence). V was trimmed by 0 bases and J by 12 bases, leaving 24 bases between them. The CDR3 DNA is TGTGCCAGCAGTTTATCGCTGAAACAGGTTATCCTACAGGGGCAGTTCTTC. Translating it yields CASSLSLKQVILQGQFF.

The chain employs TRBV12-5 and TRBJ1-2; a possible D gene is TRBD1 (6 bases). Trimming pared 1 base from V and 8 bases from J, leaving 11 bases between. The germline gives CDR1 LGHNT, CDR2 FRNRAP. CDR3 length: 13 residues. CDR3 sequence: CASGLGQVWGYTF. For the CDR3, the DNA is TGTGCTAGTGGTTTGGGACAGGTCTGGGGCTACACCTTC. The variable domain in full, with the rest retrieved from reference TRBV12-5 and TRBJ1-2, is DARVTQTPRHKVTEMGQEVTMRCQPILGHNTVFWYRQTMMQGLELLAYFRNRAPLDDSGMPKDRFSAEMPDATLATLKIQPSEPRDSAVYFCASGLGQVWGYTFGSGTRLTVV.

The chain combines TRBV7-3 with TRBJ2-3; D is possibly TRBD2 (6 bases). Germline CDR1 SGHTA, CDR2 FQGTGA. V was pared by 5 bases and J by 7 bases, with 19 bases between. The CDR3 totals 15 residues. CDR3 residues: CASSPGPLRGNTQYF. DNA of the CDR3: TGTGCCAGCAGCCCCGGGCCACTCCGCGGGAATACGCAGTATTTT.

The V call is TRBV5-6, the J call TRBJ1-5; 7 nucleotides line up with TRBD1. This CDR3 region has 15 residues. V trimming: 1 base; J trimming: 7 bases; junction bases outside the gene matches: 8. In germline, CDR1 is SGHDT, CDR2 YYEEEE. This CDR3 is CASSLRQGDGQPQHF. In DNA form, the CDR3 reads TGTGCCAGCAGCTTGAGACAGGGCGACGGCCAGCCCCAGCATTTT.

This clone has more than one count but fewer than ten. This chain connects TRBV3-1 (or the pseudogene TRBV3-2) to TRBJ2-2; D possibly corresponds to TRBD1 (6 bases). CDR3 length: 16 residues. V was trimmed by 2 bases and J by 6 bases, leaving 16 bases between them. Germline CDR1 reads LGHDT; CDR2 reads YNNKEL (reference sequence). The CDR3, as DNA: TGTGCCAGCAGCCAACAGGGCCTCGCAGGGGCCGGGGAGCTGTTTTTT. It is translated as CASSQQGLAGAGELFF.

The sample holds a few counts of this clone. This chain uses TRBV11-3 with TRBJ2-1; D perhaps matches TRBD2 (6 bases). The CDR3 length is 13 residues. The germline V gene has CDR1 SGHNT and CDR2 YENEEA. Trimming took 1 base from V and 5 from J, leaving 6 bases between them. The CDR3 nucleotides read TGTGCCAGCAGCTTAGGGGGGGACAATGAGCAGTTCTTC. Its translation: CASSLGGDNEQFF.

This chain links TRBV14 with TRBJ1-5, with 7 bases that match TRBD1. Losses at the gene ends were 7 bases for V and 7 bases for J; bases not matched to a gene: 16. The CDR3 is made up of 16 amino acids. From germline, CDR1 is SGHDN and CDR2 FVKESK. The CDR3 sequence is CASIRGGPRGQQPQHF. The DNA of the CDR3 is TGTGCCAGCATCCGAGGGGGCCCACGGGGCCAACAGCCCCAGCATTTT.

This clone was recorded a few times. As DNA, the CDR3 is TGTGCCAGTAGTCACCCGCCGGGCAATCAGCCCCAGCATTTT. This translates into CASSHPPGNQPQHF. The chain carries TRBV19 and TRBJ1-5; D uncertain. Germline loops: CDR1 LNHDA, CDR2 SQIVND (reference sequence). Between the trimmed V and J ends, which lost 5 bases and 2 bases, there was a span of 10 bases. This CDR3 has 14 amino acids.

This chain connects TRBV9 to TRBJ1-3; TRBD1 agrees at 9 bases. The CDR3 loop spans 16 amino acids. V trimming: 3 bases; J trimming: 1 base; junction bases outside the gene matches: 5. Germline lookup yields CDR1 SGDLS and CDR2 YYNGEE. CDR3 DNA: TGTGCCAGCAGCGGAGGAGGGACAGGGTCTGGAAACACCATATATTTT. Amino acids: CASSGGGTGSGNTIYF.

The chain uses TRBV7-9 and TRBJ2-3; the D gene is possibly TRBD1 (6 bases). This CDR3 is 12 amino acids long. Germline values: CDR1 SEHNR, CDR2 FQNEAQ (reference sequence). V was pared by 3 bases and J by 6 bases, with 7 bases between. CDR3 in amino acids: CASSFGQDTQYF. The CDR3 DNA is TGTGCCAGCAGCTTTGGACAGGATACGCAGTATTTT. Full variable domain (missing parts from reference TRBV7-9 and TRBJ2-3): DTGVSQNPRHKITKRGQNVTFRCDPISEHNRLYWYRQTLGQGPEFLTYFQNEAQLEKSRLLSDRFSAERPKGSFSTLEIQRTEQGDSAMYLCASSFGQDTQYFGPGTRLTVL.

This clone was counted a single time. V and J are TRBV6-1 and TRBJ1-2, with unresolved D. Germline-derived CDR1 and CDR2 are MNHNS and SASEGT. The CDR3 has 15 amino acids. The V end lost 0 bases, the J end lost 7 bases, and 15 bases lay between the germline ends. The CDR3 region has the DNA TGTGCCAGCAGTGAAGCGGTTTCGGGTCTCGTTGGCTACACCTTC. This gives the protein CASSEAVSGLVGYTF.

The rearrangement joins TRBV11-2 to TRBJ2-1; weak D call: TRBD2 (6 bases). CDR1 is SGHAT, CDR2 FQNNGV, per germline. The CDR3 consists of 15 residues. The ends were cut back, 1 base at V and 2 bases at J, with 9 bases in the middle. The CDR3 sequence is CASSLGGVAYNEQFF. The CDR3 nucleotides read TGTGCCAGCAGCTTAGGCGGGGTAGCCTACAATGAGCAGTTCTTC.